The present T cell receptor (beta chain) was sequenced within a study of CD8+ T cells in alopecia areata. General study results and limits: Resident alphabeta T cells of normal skin are also sequenced in scalp samples. Clonality in lesional scalp, especially alopecia totalis/universalis, exceeded that of normal scalp.

In each case, RNA was isolated and then reverse transcribed into cDNA as the sequencing template. Generated by immunoSEQ multiplex PCR, the TCRdb table keeps only in-frame clones and is missing some. The sample shows fewer than 150,000 clones, roughly 69% of them seen only once. PBMCs served as the source from which CD4+ and CD8+ T cells were sorted. In regard to this clone: Its specificity is not known.

CDR1 is MGHRA and CDR2 is YSYEKL in the germline V gene. V shed 8 bases, J shed 1 base, and the junction held 19 bases outside the gene matches. CDR3 length: 18 amino acids. The genes are TRBV4-1 and TRBJ1-1; 7 nucleotides agree with TRBD1. The source is a human donor in good health. The source material was CD4+ T cells sorted from blood. The DNA for the CDR3 is TGCGCCAGCGACCAGGGGGAGCGCAGGGAGACTTCGAACACTGAAGCTTTCTTT. It translates to CASDQGERRETSNTEAFF.